One and the same sample provided the 16 T cell receptor beta chains below, sequenced in a study of blood T cell repertoires in COVID-19. TCRdb's table, derived via immunoSEQ multiplex PCR, lists solely in-frame clones and lacks some. This table has around 140,000 clones, roughly four fifths appearing once. The sequenced sample was peripheral blood. The receptors stem from a human donor in a cohort sampled during active COVID-19.

The chain carries TRBV12-5 and TRBJ1-1; D perhaps matches TRBD1 (5 bases). Germline assignment: CDR1 LGHNT and CDR2 FRNRAP. CDR3 length: 14 residues. Trimming took 2 bases from V and 4 from J, leaving 11 bases between them. The CDR3 loop reads CASGLWGGGTEAFF. Here the CDR3 DNA reads TGTGCTAGTGGTTTGTGGGGGGGAGGCACTGAAGCTTTCTTT.

The chain carries TRBV28 and TRBJ2-7; 9 bases line up with TRBD2. Germline loops: CDR1 MDHEN, CDR2 SYDVKM. This CDR3 has 14 residues. V was clipped by 6 bases and J by 5 bases; unmatched bases: 8. CDR3 sequence reads: CASRSSGRWNEQYF. DNA of the CDR3: TGTGCCAGCAGGTCAAGCGGGAGGTGGAACGAGCAGTACTTC.

The chain's CDR3 is CASSLEGGRYTEAFF. In nucleotides, the CDR3 is TGTGCCAGCAGCTTGGAAGGAGGCAGGTACACTGAAGCTTTCTTT. The chain is built from TRBV7-2 and TRBJ1-1; D is uncertain. The CDR3 extends over 15 amino acids. Trimming stripped 3 bases from V and 3 bases from J, with 14 bases between. Germline CDR1 and CDR2: SGHTA and FQGNSA.

The chain has TRBV11-2 and TRBJ2-7, with 10 nucleotides matching TRBD2. V was pared by 0 bases and J by 2 bases, with 4 bases of the junction left unmatched. The germline V gene encodes CDR1 SGHAT and CDR2 FQNNGV. The CDR3 spans 16 residues. CDR3 amino acids: CASSLEVAGGTYEQYF. The CDR3 region has the DNA TGTGCCAGCAGCTTAGAGGTAGCGGGGGGAACCTACGAGCAGTACTTC.

Only one count was recorded for this clone. The same CDR3 also results from other DNA sequences found in this sample. The chain employs TRBV5-1 and TRBJ2-5; possibly TRBD2 for D (5 bases). V was trimmed by 0 bases and J by 5 bases, leaving 8 bases between them. CDR1 is SGHRS, CDR2 YFSETQ, per germline. The CDR3 has 13 residues. The CDR3 bases are TGCGCCAGCAGCTTGGGCGGCGGGGAGACCCAGTACTTC. Its translation is CASSLGGGETQYF.

The table lists this clone with a few counts. CDR3 amino acids: CASGPGLGRQAYEQYF. CDR3 bases: TGTGCCAGCGGTCCGGGACTCGGTCGTCAGGCCTACGAGCAGTACTTC. J is TRBJ2-7 and V is TRBV5-4; possible D gene TRBD2, 6 bases. Trimming stripped 7 bases from V and 2 bases from J, with 22 bases between. Germline CDR1 and CDR2: SGHNT and YYREEE (reference sequence). The CDR3 has 16 residues.

Comments on this clone: The junction departs from germline at one end; a sequencing error may be responsible. The genes are TRBV7-7 and TRBJ1-1; D not resolved. The V gene's germline CDR1 is SSHAT and CDR2 FNYEAQ (reference sequence). This CDR3 spans 13 amino acids. In DNA form, the CDR3 reads TGTGCTAGCAGCTTAAACAGAAACACTGAAGCTTTCTTT. This gives the protein CASSLNRNTEAFF.

The V gene is TRBV2, the J gene TRBJ2-7, with a weak D call TRBD2 (5 bases). Trimming took off 6 bases at V and 0 bases at J, with 15 bases between the two ends. CDR3 length: 15 amino acids. Germline assignment: CDR1 SNHLY and CDR2 FYNNEI. CDR3 sequence (DNA): TGTGCCAGCAGGGCGGGCTCGTTTATCTCCTACGAGCAGTACTTC. Translated, it gives CASRAGSFISYEQYF.

The rearrangement joins TRBV20-1 to TRBJ2-7, with a tentative D call TRBD1 (6 bases). CDR3 length equals 14 residues. The germline gives CDR1 DFQATT, CDR2 SNEGSKA (reference sequence). The V end was cut by 3 bases, the J end by 5 bases, with 17 bases between. The CDR3 coding sequence is TGCAGTGCTAGTACGGAACAGGGTCTCCACGAGCAGTACTTC. Protein product: CSASTEQGLHEQYF.

There are a few counts of this clone. The CDR3 DNA reads TGTGCCAGCAGCTTATTCGCCAGGGGGGTGGCTGGAAACACCATATATTTT. Translating gives CASSLFARGVAGNTIYF. The chain has TRBV7-3 and TRBJ1-3, with TRBD1 identical over 7 bases. CDR3 length: 17 amino acids. Germline V gene data show CDR1 as SGHTA and CDR2 as FQGTGA. Losses at the gene ends were 2 bases for V and 2 bases for J; bases not matched to a gene: 9. The variable domain in full, with the rest retrieved from reference TRBV7-3 and TRBJ1-3, is GAGVSQTPSNKVTEKGKYVELRCDPISGHTALYWYRQSLGQGPEFLIYFQGTGAADDSGLPNDRFFAVRPEGSVSTLKIQRTERGDSAVYLCASSLFARGVAGNTIYFGEGSWLTVV.

The chain recombines TRBV2 with TRBJ2-2; D not resolved. This CDR3 has 15 amino acids. V lost 2 bases to trimming and J lost 0 bases, with 7 bases between them. Germline lookup yields CDR1 SNHLY and CDR2 FYNNEI. Here the CDR3 reads CASSEPAPNTGELFF. CDR3 nucleotides: TGTGCCAGCAGTGAACCCGCGCCGAACACCGGGGAGCTGTTTTTT.

The chain recombines TRBV9 with TRBJ1-4; 7 bases line up with TRBD1. Trimming took 2 bases from V and 3 from J; bases not matched to a gene: 4. The CDR3 contains 15 residues. Germline V lookup: CDR1 SGDLS, CDR2 YYNGEE. CDR3 in DNA: TGTGCCAGCAGCGTGGGACAGCCGGCTAATGAAAAACTGTTTTTT. It is translated as CASSVGQPANEKLFF.

The V call is TRBV25-1, the J call TRBJ2-3; D call uncertain. Germline assignment: CDR1 MGHDK and CDR2 SYGVNS. The CDR3 spans 15 residues. Trimming left V 7 bases short and J 0 bases short, with 14 bases between. Written as DNA, the CDR3 is TGTGCCAGCACCCCGAGCGACCATAGCACAGATACGCAGTATTTT. This sequence encodes CASTPSDHSTDTQYF.

This chain links TRBV5-1 with TRBJ1-1; 8 bases fit TRBD1. In germline, CDR1 is SGHRS, CDR2 YFSETQ. V shed 4 bases and J 5 bases; nucleotides not matched to a gene: 7. This CDR3 has 14 residues. The CDR3 protein is CASSTQGDSTEAFF. CDR3 bases: TGCGCCAGCAGCACACAGGGGGATTCAACTGAAGCTTTCTTT. The full variable domain, its missing parts supplied by reference TRBV5-1 and TRBJ1-1, is KAGVTQTPRYLIKTRGQQVTLSCSPISGHRSVSWYQQTPGQGLQFLFEYFSETQRNKGNFPGRFSGRQFSNSRSEMNVSTLELGDSALYLCASSTQGDSTEAFFGQGTRLTVV.

The chain has TRBV7-2 and TRBJ2-3; TRBD2 matches at 7 bases. From germline, CDR1 is SGHTA and CDR2 FQGNSA. The CDR3 has 13 amino acids. V lost 3 bases to trimming and J lost 5 bases; unmatched junction nucleotides: 2. The CDR3 nucleotides are TGTGCCAGCAGCTTTGCGGGAGTAGATACGCAGTATTTT. Translating gives CASSFAGVDTQYF.

The chain uses TRBV6-2 or TRBV6-3 and TRBJ2-3; D remains ambiguous. V lost 6 bases and J 0 bases, leaving 13 bases between the germline ends. The germline V gene encodes CDR1 MNHEY and CDR2 SVGEGT. CDR3 length: 15 residues. The CDR3 sequence: CASSPRLRSTDTQYF. For the CDR3, the DNA is TGTGCCAGCAGCCCTCGACTCCGAAGCACAGATACGCAGTATTTT.